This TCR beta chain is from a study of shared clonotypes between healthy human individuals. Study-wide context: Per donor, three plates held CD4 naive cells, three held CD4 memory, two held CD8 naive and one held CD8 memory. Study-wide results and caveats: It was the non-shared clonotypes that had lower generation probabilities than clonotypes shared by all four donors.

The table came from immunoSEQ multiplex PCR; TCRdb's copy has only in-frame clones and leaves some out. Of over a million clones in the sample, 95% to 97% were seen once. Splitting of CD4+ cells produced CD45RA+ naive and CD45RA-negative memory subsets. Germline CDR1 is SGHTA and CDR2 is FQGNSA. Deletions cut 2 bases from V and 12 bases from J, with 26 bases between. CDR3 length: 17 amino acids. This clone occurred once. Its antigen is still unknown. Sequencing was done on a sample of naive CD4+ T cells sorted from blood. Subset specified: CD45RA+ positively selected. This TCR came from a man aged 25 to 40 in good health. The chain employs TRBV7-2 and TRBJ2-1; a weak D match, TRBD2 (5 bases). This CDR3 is CASSLSPGASSPDGQFF. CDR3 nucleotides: TGTGCCAGCAGCTTAAGCCCAGGTGCTAGCAGCCCCGATGGGCAGTTCTTC.